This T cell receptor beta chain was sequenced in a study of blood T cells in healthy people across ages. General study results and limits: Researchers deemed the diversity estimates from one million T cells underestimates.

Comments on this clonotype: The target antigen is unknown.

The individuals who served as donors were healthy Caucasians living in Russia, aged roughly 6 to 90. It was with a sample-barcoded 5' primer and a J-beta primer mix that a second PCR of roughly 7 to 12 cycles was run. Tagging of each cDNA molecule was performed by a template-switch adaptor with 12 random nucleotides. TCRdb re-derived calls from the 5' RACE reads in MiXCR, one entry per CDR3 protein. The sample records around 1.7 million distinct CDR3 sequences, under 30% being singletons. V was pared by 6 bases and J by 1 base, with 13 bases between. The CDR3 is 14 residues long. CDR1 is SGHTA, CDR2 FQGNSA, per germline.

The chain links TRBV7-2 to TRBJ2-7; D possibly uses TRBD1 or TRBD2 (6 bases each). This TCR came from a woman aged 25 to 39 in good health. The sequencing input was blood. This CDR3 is CASSSGGGSYEQYF. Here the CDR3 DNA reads TGTGCCAGCAGTTCCGGAGGGGGGTCCTACGAGCAGTACTTC.